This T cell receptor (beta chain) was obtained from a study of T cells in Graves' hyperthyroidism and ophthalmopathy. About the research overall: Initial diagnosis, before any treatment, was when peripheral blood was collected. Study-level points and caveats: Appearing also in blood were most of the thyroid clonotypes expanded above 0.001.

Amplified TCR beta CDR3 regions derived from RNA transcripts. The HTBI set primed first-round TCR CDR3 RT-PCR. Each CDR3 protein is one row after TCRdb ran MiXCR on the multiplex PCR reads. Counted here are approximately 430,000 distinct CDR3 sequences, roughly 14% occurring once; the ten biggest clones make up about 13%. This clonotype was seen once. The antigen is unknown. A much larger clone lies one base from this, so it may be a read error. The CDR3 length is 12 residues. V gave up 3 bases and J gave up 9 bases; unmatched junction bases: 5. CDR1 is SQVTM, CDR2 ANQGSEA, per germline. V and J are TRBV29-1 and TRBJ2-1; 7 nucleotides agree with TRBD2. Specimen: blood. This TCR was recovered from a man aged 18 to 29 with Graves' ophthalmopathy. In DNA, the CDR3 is TGCAGCGTTGAGTGGTCGGGGGGTGAGCAGTTCTTC. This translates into CSVEWSGGEQFF.